One and the same sample provided the 14 T cell receptor beta chains below, sequenced in a study of spatial heterogeneity in lung cancer. TCRdb reanalysed the 5' RACE reads using MiXCR and keeps one entry per CDR3 protein. The sample has roughly 48,000 distinct CDR3 sequences, 5.3% seen once. Regarding time point: sample taken at primary tumor resection. Whole RNA came from tumor, nontumor lung or frozen PBMC and was sequenced without being sorted. Sequenced material: PBMCs, taken at surgery. The receptors come from a male donor with early-stage non-small cell lung cancer.

This clonotype was seen many times. The V and J genes are TRBV6-6 and TRBJ2-7; 9 nucleotides match TRBD2. Trimming removed 0 bases from V and 3 bases from J; junction bases left unmatched: 15. Per germline, CDR1 MNHNY and CDR2 SVGAGI (reference sequence). This CDR3 region has 19 residues. In nucleotides, the CDR3 is TGTGCCAGCAGTTACTCCGCGGGAGGGCCATCCGCTATAAACTACGAGCAGTACTTC. This gives the protein CASSYSAGGPSAINYEQYF.

With regard to this clonotype: This may be a read error, as it is one base from a much larger clone. The rearrangement uses TRBV7-2 and TRBJ2-3; 11 bases map to TRBD2. The CDR3 runs to 18 residues. In germline, CDR1 is SGHTA, CDR2 FQGNSA. CDR3 DNA sequence: TGTTCCAGCAGCCTCCGGTTAGCGGGAGGGCGTGGCACAGATACGCAGTATTTT. Its protein product is CSSSLRLAGGRGTDTQYF.

This clonotype was seen a few times. V is TRBV3-1 and J is TRBJ2-7; the match to TRBD2 covers 7 bases. Germline lookup yields CDR1 LGHDT and CDR2 YNNKEL (reference sequence). The V and J ends lost 0 bases and 7 bases, in that order; junction bases with no gene match: 9. The CDR3 consists of 15 residues. The CDR3 protein is CASSQEAGFEREQYF. CDR3 nucleotide sequence: TGTGCCAGCAGCCAAGAAGCGGGATTCGAAAGGGAGCAGTACTTC.

This clonotype appeared many times. The chain links TRBV29-1 to TRBJ1-3; perhaps TRBD1 as D (6 bases). The CDR3 contains 14 residues. V was pared by 6 bases and J by 0 bases, with 12 bases between. CDR1 SQVTM and CDR2 ANQGSEA come from the germline V gene. CDR3 sequence reads: CSVEVDSSGNTIYF. CDR3 nucleotides: TGCAGCGTCGAGGTGGACAGCTCTGGAAACACCATATATTTT.

The J gene is TRBJ2-5, the V gene TRBV11-2; TRBD1 matches at 7 bases. V lost 1 base, J lost 0 bases, and 5 bases stayed unmatched. The V gene's germline CDR1 is SGHAT and CDR2 FQNNGV. The CDR3 runs 16 residues. The CDR3: CASSLGAGGNQETQYF. Written as DNA, the CDR3 is TGTGCCAGCAGCTTAGGGGCAGGGGGTAACCAAGAGACCCAGTACTTC.

Many counts were recorded for this clonotype. The chain employs TRBV7-2 and TRBJ1-1; 7 nucleotides line up with TRBD1. This CDR3 region has 15 residues. Germline CDR1 SGHTA, CDR2 FQGNSA. V gave up 5 bases and J gave up 0 bases; unmatched junction bases: 6. The CDR3 region is CASSPDRVMNTEAFF. CDR3 sequence (DNA): TGTGCCAGCAGCCCCGACAGGGTAATGAACACTGAAGCTTTCTTT.

This clonotype showed up many times. V usage is TRBV28 and J usage is TRBJ2-7, with D maybe TRBD2 (5 bases). V was trimmed by 5 bases and J by 6 bases, leaving 8 bases between them. Germline CDR1 is MDHEN and CDR2 is SYDVKM. This CDR3 region has 11 residues. This chain's CDR3 is CASSHRGEQYF. For the CDR3, the DNA is TGTGCCAGCAGTCACCGGGGCGAGCAGTACTTC.

This clonotype was recorded at least ten times. This chain joins TRBV20-1 and TRBJ2-5, with TRBD2 matching over 7 bases. V dropped 6 bases and J dropped 4; count of bases not matched to a gene: 14. The CDR3 runs to 15 residues. Germline V gives CDR1 DFQATT, CDR2 SNEGSKA (reference sequence). The CDR3 spells CSAMSPSGWRETQYF. Here the CDR3 DNA reads TGCAGTGCCATGAGTCCTAGCGGATGGAGAGAGACCCAGTACTTC.

This clonotype was recorded a few times. The genes are TRBV5-1 and TRBJ1-1; D call uncertain. Germline V gene sequence: CDR1 SGHRS, CDR2 YFSETQ. The CDR3 has 15 residues. V was trimmed by 0 bases and J by 1 base, leaving 10 bases between them. As DNA, the CDR3 is TGCGCCAGCAGCTTGGAGGGAAGAGGGAACACTGAAGCTTTCTTT. Protein: CASSLEGRGNTEAFF.

This clonotype has a count of ten or more. The chain is built from TRBV9 and TRBJ1-4; maybe TRBD1 (5 bases). The CDR3 has 15 residues. Trimming pared 0 bases from V and 5 bases from J, leaving 11 bases between. Germline values: CDR1 SGDLS, CDR2 YYNGEE. The CDR3 DNA reads as TGTGCCAGCAGCGTAGACGGGACCCCAAATGAAAAACTGTTTTTT. Translating gives CASSVDGTPNEKLFF.

This clonotype occurred many times. The rearrangement uses TRBV10-3 and TRBJ2-3; D gene ambiguous. The CDR3 spans 15 residues. In germline, CDR1 is ENHRY, CDR2 SYGVKD. Trimming removed 3 bases at V and 6 bases at J, with 16 bases between. CDR3 nucleotides: TGTGCCATCAGTGAAAAACTTGGGATTATCGATACGCAGTATTTT. This codes for CAISEKLGIIDTQYF.

This clonotype appeared many times. The rearrangement uses TRBV7-2 and TRBJ2-1; D not resolved. Between the trimmed V and J ends, which lost 5 bases and 0 bases, there was a span of 14 bases. The CDR3 contains 16 residues. The germline CDR1 and CDR2 sequences are SGHTA and FQGNSA. CDR3 residues: CASSRVASYSYNEQFF. CDR3 in DNA: TGTGCCAGCAGCCGCGTCGCATCTTACTCCTACAATGAGCAGTTCTTC.

This clonotype was picked up many times. The chain links TRBV7-9 to TRBJ2-3; D might be TRBD2 (5 bases). Germline CDR1 reads SEHNR; CDR2 reads FQNEAQ (reference sequence). The CDR3 is 14 residues long. With 3 bases removed from V and 1 base from J, the gap between germline ends came to 8 bases. The CDR3 loop reads CASSFGRGTDTQYF. The CDR3 coding sequence is TGTGCCAGCAGCTTTGGGCGGGGCACAGATACGCAGTATTTT.

This clonotype has at least ten counts. The chain employs TRBV4-1 and TRBJ2-7, with D perhaps matching TRBD2 (6 bases). Trimming pared 1 base from V and 2 bases from J, leaving 12 bases between. Germline loops: CDR1 MGHRA, CDR2 YSYEKL. This CDR3 comprises 15 residues. The CDR3 nucleotides are TGCGCCAGCAGCCAAGTAAGGTCTAGCGCCTACGAGCAGTACTTC. Encoded protein: CASSQVRSSAYEQYF.